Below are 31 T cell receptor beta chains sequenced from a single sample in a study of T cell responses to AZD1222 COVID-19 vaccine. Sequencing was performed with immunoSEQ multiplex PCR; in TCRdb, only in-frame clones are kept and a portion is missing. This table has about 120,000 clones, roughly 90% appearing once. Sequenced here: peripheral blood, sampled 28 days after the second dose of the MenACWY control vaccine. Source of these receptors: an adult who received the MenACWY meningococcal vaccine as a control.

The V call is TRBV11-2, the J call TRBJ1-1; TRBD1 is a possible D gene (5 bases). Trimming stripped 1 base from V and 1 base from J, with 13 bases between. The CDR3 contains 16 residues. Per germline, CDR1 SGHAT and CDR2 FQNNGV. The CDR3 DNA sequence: TGTGCCAGCAGCTTAGCGCAGGGTTCAGGGAACACTGAAGCTTTCTTT. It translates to CASSLAQGSGNTEAFF.

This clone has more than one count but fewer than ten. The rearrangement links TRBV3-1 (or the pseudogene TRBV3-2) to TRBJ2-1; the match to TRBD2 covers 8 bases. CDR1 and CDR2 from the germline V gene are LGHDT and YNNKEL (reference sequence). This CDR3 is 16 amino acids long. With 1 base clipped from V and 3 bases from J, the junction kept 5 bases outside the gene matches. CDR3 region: CASSQVSLAVYNEQFF. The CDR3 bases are TGTGCCAGCAGCCAAGTCTCACTAGCGGTCTACAATGAGCAGTTCTTC.

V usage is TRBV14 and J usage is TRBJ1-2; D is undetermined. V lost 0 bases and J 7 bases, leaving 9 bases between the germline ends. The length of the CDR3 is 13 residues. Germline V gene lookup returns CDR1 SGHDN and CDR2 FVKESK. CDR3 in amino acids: CASSQDLRAGYTF. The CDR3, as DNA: TGTGCCAGCAGCCAAGATCTGCGGGCTGGCTACACCTTC.

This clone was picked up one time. CDR3 protein: CASTQDRGVTKTQYF. CDR3 bases: TGTGCCAGCACCCAGGACAGGGGGGTTACGAAGACCCAGTACTTC. The genes are TRBV7-2 and TRBJ2-5, with 10 bases fitting TRBD1. The J segment lost 6 bases and the V segment lost 7 bases, leaving 11 bases of the junction unmatched. The CDR3 loop spans 15 amino acids. The germline V gene encodes CDR1 SGHTA and CDR2 FQGNSA.

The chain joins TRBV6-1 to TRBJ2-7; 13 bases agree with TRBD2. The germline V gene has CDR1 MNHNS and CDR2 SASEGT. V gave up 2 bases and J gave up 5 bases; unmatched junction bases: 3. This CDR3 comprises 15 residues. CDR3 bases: TGTGCCAGCAGTGAAACTAGCGGGAGGGCCGACGAGCAGTACTTC. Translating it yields CASSETSGRADEQYF.

The CDR3 DNA sequence: TGTGCCAGCAGCTTAGTCCGACAGGGGGGAAATGAAAAACTGTTTTTT. This sequence encodes CASSLVRQGGNEKLFF. This chain connects TRBV7-2 to TRBJ1-4, with 9 bases aligning to TRBD1. The CDR3 is 16 residues long. Germline CDR1 is SGHTA and CDR2 is FQGNSA. Losses at the gene ends were 1 base for V and 5 bases for J; bases not matched to a gene: 5.

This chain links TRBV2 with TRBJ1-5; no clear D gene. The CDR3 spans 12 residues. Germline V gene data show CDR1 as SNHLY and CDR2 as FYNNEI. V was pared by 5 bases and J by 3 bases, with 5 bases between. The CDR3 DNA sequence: TGTGCCAGCAGTCTGACCAATCAGCCCCAGCATTTT. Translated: CASSLTNQPQHF.

The DNA for the CDR3 is TGTGCCAGCAGTAATAGCGGGGTTGGCACAGATACGCAGTATTTT. It yields the protein CASSNSGVGTDTQYF. V usage is TRBV28 and J usage is TRBJ2-3; 8 nucleotides align to TRBD2. The CDR3 contains 15 residues. The germline V gene has CDR1 MDHEN and CDR2 SYDVKM. With 5 bases clipped from V and 1 base from J, the junction kept 5 bases outside the gene matches.

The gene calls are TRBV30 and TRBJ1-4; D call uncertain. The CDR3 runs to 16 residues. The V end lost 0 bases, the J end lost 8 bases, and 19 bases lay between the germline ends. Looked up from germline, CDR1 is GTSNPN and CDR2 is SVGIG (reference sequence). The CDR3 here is CAWSVDIGSREEKLFF. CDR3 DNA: TGTGCCTGGAGTGTGGATATAGGGAGTAGGGAGGAAAAACTGTTTTTT.

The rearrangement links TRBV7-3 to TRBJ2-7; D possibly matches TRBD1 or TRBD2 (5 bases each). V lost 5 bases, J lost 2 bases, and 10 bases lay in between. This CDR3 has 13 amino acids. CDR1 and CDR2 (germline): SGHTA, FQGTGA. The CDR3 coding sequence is TGTGCCAGCAGCCTCGGGGCAACCTACGAGCAGTACTTC. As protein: CASSLGATYEQYF. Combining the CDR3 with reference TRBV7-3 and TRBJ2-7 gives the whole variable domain GAGVSQTPSNKVTEKGKYVELRCDPISGHTALYWYRQSLGQGPEFLIYFQGTGAADDSGLPNDRFFAVRPEGSVSTLKIQRTERGDSAVYLCASSLGATYEQYFGPGTRLTVT.

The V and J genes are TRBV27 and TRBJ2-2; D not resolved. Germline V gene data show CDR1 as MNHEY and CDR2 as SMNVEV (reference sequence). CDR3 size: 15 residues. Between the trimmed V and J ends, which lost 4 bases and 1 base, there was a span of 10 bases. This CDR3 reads CASSSAPGNTGELFF. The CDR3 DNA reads TGTGCCAGCAGTTCGGCGCCAGGGAACACCGGGGAGCTGTTTTTT.

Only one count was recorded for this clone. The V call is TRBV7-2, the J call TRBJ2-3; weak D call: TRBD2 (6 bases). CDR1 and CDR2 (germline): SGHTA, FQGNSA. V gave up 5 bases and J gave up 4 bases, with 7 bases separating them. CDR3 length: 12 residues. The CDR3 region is CASSRLADTQYF. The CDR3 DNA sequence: TGTGCCAGCAGCCGACTAGCAGATACGCAGTATTTT. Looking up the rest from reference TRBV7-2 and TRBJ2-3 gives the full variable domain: GAGVSQSPSNKVTEKGKDVELRCDPISGHTALYWYRQSLGQGLEFLIYFQGNSAPDKSGLPSDRFSAERTGGSVSTLTIQRTQQEDSAVYLCASSRLADTQYFGPGTRLTVL.

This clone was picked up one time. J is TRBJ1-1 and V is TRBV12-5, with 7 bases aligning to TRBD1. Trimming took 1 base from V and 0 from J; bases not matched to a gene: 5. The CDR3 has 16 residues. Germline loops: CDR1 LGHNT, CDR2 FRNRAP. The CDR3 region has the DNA TGTGCTAGTGGTTTGGAGGGGGCCCTTATGAACACTGAAGCTTTCTTT. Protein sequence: CASGLEGALMNTEAFF.

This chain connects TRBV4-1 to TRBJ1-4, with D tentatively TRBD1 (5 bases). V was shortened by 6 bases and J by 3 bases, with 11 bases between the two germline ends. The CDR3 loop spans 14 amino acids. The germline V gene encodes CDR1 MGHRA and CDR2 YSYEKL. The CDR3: CASSGWGSNEKLFF. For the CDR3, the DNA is TGCGCCAGCAGTGGGTGGGGCTCTAATGAAAAACTGTTTTTT.

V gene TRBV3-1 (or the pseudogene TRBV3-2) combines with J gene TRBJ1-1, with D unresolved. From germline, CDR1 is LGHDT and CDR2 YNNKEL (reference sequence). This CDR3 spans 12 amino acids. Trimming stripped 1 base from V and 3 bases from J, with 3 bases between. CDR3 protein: CASSQGYTEAFF. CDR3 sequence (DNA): TGTGCCAGCAGCCAAGGTTACACTGAAGCTTTCTTT.

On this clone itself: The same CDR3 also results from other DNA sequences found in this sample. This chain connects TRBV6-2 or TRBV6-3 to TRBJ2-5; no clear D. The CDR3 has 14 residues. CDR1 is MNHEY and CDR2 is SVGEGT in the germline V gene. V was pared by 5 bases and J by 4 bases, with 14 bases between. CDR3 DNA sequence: TGTGCCAGCAGTCCGTGGACCGGTGGAGAGACCCAGTACTTC. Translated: CASSPWTGGETQYF.

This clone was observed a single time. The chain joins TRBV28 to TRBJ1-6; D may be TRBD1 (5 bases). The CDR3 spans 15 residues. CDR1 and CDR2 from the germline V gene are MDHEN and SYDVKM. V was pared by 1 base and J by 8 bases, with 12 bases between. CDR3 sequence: CASSLLGRGDSPLHF. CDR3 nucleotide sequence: TGTGCCAGCAGTTTATTGGGCCGGGGGGATTCACCCCTCCACTTT. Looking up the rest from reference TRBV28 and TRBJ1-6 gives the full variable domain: DVKVTQSSRYLVKRTGEKVFLECVQDMDHENMFWYRQDPGLGLRLIYFSYDVKMKEKGDIPEGYSVSREKKERFSLILESASTNQTSMYLCASSLLGRGDSPLHFGNGTRLTVT.

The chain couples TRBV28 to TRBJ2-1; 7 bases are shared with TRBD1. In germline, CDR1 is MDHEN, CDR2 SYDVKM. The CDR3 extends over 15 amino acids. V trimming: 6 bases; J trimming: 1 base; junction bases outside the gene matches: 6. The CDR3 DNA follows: TGTGCCAGCAGCACAGGGGTTGAGTCCTACAATGAGCAGTTCTTC. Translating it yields CASSTGVESYNEQFF.

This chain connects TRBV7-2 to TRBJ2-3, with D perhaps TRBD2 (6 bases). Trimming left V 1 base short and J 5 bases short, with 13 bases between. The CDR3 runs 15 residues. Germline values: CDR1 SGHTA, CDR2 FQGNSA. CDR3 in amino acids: CASSLEAGLIDTQYF. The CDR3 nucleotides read TGTGCCAGCAGCTTAGAGGCGGGATTGATAGATACGCAGTATTTT.

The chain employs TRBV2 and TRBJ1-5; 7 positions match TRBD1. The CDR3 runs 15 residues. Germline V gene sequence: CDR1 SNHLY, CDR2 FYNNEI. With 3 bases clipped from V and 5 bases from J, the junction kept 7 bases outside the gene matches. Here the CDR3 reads CASSEGDSLYQPQHF. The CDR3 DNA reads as TGTGCCAGCAGTGAGGGGGACAGTCTGTATCAGCCCCAGCATTTT.

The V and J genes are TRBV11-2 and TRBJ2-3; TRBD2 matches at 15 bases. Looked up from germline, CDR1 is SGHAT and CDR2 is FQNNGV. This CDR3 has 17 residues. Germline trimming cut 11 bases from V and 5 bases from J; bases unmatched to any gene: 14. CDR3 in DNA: TGTGCCGGTCTGGGGCAACGGACTAGCGGGGGGGTAGATACGCAGTATTTT. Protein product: CAGLGQRTSGGVDTQYF.

CDR3 loop: CASTSERGQNEKLFF. DNA for the CDR3: TGTGCCAGCACGTCTGAAAGGGGTCAAAATGAAAAACTGTTTTTT. This sequence joins TRBV2 and TRBJ1-4; possibly TRBD1 for D (5 bases). CDR3 length equals 15 residues. CDR1 is SNHLY, CDR2 FYNNEI, per germline. V was cut by 7 bases and J by 5 bases, with 17 bases left in between.

This CDR3 reads CASSPPAGNTIYF. In DNA form, the CDR3 reads TGTGCCAGCTCACCGCCTGCGGGAAACACCATATATTTT. The V gene is TRBV18, the J gene TRBJ1-3; D unresolved. Trimming left V 3 bases short and J 4 bases short, with 7 bases between. Germline V gene sequence: CDR1 KGHSH, CDR2 LQKENI. This CDR3 spans 13 amino acids.

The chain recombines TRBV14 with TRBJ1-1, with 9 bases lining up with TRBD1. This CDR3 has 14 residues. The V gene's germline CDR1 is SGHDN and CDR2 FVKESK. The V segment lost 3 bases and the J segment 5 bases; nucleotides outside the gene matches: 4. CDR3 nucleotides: TGTGCCAGCAGCCAGACAGGGGGAGGGACTGAAGCTTTCTTT. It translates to CASSQTGGGTEAFF.

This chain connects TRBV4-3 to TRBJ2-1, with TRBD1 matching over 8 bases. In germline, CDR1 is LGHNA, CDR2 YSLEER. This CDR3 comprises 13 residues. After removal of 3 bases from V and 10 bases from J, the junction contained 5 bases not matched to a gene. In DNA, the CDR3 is TGCGCCAGCAGCCAGACAGGGGTGGCGGAGCAGTTCTTC. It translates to CASSQTGVAEQFF.

The CDR3 spells CASSFGSDGRFF. DNA for the CDR3: TGTGCCAGCAGTTTCGGGTCCGATGGGCGGTTCTTC. J is TRBJ2-1 and V is TRBV28; the D is unclear. The CDR3 is 12 residues long. The germline gives CDR1 MDHEN, CDR2 SYDVKM. Trimming cost V 3 bases and J 15 bases, with 15 bases left between them.

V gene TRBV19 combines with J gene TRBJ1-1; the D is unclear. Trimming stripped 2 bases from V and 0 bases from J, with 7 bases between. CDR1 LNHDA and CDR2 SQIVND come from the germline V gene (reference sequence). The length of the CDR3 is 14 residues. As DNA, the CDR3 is TGTGCCAGTAGTATATGGTCCGTGAACACTGAAGCTTTCTTT. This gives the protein CASSIWSVNTEAFF.

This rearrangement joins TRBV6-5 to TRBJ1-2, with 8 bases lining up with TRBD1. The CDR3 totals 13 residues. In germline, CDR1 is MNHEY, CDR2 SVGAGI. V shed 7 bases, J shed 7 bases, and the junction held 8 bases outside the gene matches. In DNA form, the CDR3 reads TGTGCCAGCACCCCTCAGGGGGCAAGTGGCTACACCTTC. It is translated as CASTPQGASGYTF.

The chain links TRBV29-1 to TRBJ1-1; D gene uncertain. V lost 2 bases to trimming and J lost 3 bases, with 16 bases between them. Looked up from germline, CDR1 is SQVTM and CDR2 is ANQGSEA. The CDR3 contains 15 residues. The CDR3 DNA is TGCAGCGTTGAACTACGCGGAGGGTGGCACACTGAAGCTTTCTTT. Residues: CSVELRGGWHTEAFF.

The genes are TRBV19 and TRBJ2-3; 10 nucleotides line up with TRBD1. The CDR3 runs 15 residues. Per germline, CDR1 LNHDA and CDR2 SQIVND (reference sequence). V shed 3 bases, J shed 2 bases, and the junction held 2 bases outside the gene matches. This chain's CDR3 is CASSIGTGDTDTQYF. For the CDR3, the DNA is TGTGCCAGTAGTATCGGGACAGGGGACACAGATACGCAGTATTTT.

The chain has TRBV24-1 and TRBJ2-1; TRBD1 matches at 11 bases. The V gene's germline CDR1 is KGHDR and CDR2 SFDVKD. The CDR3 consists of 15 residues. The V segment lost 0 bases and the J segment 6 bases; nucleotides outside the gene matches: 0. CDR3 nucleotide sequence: TGTGCCACCAGTGATTTGGGGACAGGGGGCAATGAGCAGTTCTTC. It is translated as CATSDLGTGGNEQFF.